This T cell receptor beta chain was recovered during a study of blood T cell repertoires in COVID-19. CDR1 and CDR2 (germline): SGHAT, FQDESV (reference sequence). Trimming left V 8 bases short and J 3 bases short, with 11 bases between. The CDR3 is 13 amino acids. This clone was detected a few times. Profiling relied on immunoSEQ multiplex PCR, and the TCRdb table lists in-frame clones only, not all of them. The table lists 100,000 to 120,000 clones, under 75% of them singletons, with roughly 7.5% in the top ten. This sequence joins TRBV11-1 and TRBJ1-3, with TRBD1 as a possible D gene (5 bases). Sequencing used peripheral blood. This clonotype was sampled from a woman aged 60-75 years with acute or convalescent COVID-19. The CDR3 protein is CASSGRDGNTIYF. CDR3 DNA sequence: TGTGCCAGCTCGGGCAGGGATGGAAACACCATATATTTT.